This TCR beta chain was retrieved from a study of spatial heterogeneity in lung cancer. The wider study: Around 68 TRACERx patients with early, untreated non-small cell lung cancer donated samples. Where they were available, follow-up PBMC samples were sequenced, at a median of approximately 2 years after resection.

This clonotype was observed a handful of times. The antigen is not known. Time point given: blood at routine non-recurrence follow-up after resection. Whole RNA obtained from tumor, nontumor lung or frozen PBMC underwent sequencing without sorting. TCR cDNA molecules were tagged individually, and each one carried a unique molecular identifier. TCRdb reanalysed the 5' RACE reads using MiXCR and keeps one entry per CDR3 protein. The sample lists around 110,000 distinct CDR3 sequences; less than 15% were seen once. General study results and limits: Resection blood, more than follow-up blood, showed ubiquitous expanded tumor TCRs.

J lost 8 bases, V lost 1 base, and 7 bases had no gene match. This CDR3 has 15 residues. Germline CDR1 is LGHDT and CDR2 is YNNKEL (reference sequence). The source material was PBMCs, sampled at follow-up. The clonotype was recovered from a male donor with early-stage non-small cell lung cancer. The chain is built from TRBV3-1 and TRBJ2-1; TRBD1 matches 8 bases. CDR3 amino acids: CASSQGATGAYEQFF. CDR3 nucleotides: TGTGCCAGCAGCCAAGGAGCGACAGGGGCTTATGAGCAGTTCTTC.